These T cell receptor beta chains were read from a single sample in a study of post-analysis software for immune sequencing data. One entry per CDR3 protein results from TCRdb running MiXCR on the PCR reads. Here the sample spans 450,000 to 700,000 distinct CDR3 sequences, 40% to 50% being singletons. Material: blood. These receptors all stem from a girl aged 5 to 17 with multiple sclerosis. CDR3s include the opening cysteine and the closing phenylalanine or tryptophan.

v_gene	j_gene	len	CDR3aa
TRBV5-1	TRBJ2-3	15	CASSLYTTGSDTQYF
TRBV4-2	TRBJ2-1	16	CASSQDPGTNSNEQFF
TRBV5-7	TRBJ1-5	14	CAGFRGGFNQPQHF
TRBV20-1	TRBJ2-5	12	CSAPLYQETQYF
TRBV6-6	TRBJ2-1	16	CASSPIAGGRPSEQFF
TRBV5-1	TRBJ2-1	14	CASSSGGGGNEQFF
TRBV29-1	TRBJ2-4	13	CSVEAVAKGIQYF
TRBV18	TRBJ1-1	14	CASSPFVWGTEAFF
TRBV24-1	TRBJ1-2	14	CATSDPPGHYGYTF
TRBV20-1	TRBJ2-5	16	CSARAQRDSRPGTQYF
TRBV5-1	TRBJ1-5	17	CASSFPPGVYSNQPQHF
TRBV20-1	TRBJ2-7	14	CSARAGTVSGPRYF
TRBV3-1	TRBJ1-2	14	CASSQAAGVDGYTF
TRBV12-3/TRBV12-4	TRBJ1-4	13	CASSQGPAEKLFF
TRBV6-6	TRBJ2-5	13	CASSLQRQETQYF
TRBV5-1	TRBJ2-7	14	CASSLGTGEFEQYF
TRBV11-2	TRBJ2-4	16	CASSLDLAGAKNIQYF
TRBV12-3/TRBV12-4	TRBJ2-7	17	CASSLTPRWTESYEQYF
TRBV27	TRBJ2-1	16	CASSHRGGQRRFEQFF
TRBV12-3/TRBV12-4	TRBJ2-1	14	CASSYGGRYNEQFF
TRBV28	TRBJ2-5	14	CASRFDRAQETQYF
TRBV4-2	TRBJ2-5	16	CASSQERTGPEETQYF
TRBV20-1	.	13	CSAMRTTRYEQYF
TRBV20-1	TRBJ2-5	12	CSAHGAGETQYF
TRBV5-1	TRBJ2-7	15	CASSLGQEWVGEQYF
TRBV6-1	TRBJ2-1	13	CASRFGSYNEQFF
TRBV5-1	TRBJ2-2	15	CASSLSNRGTGELFF
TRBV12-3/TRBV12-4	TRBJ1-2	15	CASSQRRGPIYGYTF
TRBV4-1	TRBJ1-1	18	CASSLQRVGTGGRTEAFF
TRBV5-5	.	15	CASSLLPGGEGEQYF
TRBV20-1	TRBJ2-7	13	CSARGVGSYEQYF
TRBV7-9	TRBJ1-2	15	CASSDETGGLYGYTF
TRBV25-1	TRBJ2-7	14	CASRGTAYSYEQYF
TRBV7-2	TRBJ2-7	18	CASSQGLAGGLAVYEQYF
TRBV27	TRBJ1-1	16	CASSLGLGAIGTEAFF
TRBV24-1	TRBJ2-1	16	CATSAGTSATYNEQFF
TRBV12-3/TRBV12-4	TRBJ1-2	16	CASRRTLRGTGQGYTF
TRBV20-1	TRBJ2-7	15	CSARDLSGRAREQYF
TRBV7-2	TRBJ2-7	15	CASSAPGLADYEQYF
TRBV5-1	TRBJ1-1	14	CASSFKRSSPEAFF
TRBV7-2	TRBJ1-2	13	CASSLHGMGGYTF
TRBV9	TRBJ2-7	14	CASSASSPDGEQYF
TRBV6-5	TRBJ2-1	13	CASSPDRNNEQFF
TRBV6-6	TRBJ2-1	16	CASRPSYGGPYNEQFF
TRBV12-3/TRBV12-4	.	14	CVSRASWGSDEQYF
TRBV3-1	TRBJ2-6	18	CASSQGRETLSGANVLTF
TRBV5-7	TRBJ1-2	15	CASSFVPMRVNGYTF
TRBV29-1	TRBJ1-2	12	CSVTATNYGYTF
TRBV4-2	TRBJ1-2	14	CASSQDRGNYGYTF